The T cell receptor beta chain described here comes from a study of T cells in Graves' hyperthyroidism and ophthalmopathy. Study-level results: In the blood, most expanded thyroid clonotypes above 0.001 appeared as well.

Many counts were recorded for this clonotype. The antigen is undetermined. Amplified regions were TCR beta CDR3 sequences from RNA transcripts. The HTBI primer set served for first-round RT-PCR of the TCR CDR3. TCRdb redid the calling of the multiplex PCR reads with MiXCR, one entry per CDR3 protein. The sample yields 350,000 to 450,000 distinct CDR3 sequences, roughly 14% seen once. Clinical symptoms, serum thyroxine and TRAb, thyroid ultrasound and orbital computed tomography were used for the diagnoses. Trimming stripped 1 base from V and 5 bases from J, with 19 bases between. The CDR3 runs to 17 residues. CDR1 is SGHRS, CDR2 YFSETQ, per germline.

Sequencing was done on a sample of blood. This TCR came from an older woman with Graves' hyperthyroidism. The gene calls are TRBV5-1 and TRBJ2-1, with D unclear. Written as DNA, the CDR3 is TGCGCCAGCAGCTTGCCACGGATGACCCTTAAAAACAATGAGCAGTTCTTC. Amino acids: CASSLPRMTLKNNEQFF.